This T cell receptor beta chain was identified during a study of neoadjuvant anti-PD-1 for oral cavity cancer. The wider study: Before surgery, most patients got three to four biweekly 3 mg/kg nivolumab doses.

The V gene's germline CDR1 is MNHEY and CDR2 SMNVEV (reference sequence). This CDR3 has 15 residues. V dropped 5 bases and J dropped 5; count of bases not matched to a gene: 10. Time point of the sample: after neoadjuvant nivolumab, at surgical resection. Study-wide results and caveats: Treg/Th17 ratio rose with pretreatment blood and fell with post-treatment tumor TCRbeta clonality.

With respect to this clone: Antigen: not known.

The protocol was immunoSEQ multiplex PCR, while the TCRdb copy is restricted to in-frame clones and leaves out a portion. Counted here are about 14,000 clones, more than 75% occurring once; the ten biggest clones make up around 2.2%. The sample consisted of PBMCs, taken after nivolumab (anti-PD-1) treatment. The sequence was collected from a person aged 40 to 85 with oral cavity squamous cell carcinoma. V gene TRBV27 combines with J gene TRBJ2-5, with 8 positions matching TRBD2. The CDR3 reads CASSPQTSARETQYF. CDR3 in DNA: TGTGCCAGCAGTCCGCAGACTAGCGCTAGGGAGACCCAGTACTTC.